This entry lists 21 T cell receptor beta chains sequenced from one sample in a study of T-cell reconstitution after alpha-beta-depleted transplantation in children. Unique molecular identifiers were used to barcode this TCRbeta library. In TCRdb, the PCR reads were re-called with MiXCR into one record per CDR3 protein. Counted here are a few hundred thousand distinct CDR3 sequences, approximately 10% occurring once; the ten biggest clones make up approximately 2.3%. The sample here was PBMCs from the stem cell graft donor, taken from the stem cell graft. Receptors originate from a human donor who donated a stem cell graft to a child with acute lymphoblastic leukemia.

This chain uses TRBV5-1 with TRBJ2-1; D not resolved. From germline, CDR1 is SGHRS and CDR2 YFSETQ. The CDR3 has 13 residues. The ends were cut back, 0 bases at V and 8 bases at J, with 9 bases in the middle. For the CDR3, the DNA is TGCGCCAGCAGCTTGGCCTGGCGCGATGAGCAGTTCTTC. It translates to CASSLAWRDEQFF.

This clonotype was detected many times. The chain recombines TRBV29-1 with TRBJ2-1, with 11 bases that match TRBD2. The ends lost 5 bases at V and 1 base at J; junction bases unmatched: 1. From germline, CDR1 is SQVTM and CDR2 ANQGSEA. This CDR3 is 14 amino acids long. In nucleotides, the CDR3 is TGCAGCGTTAGACTAGCGGGGTCCTACAATGAGCAGTTCTTC. It translates to CSVRLAGSYNEQFF.

This clonotype was recorded a few times. This rearrangement joins TRBV28 to TRBJ1-2; D remains ambiguous. CDR1 and CDR2 from the germline V gene are MDHEN and SYDVKM. Trimming took off 5 bases at V and 8 bases at J, with 12 bases between the two ends. The CDR3 is made up of 12 amino acids. The CDR3 region is CASSPRGWGYTF. CDR3 nucleotide sequence: TGTGCCAGCAGTCCTCGCGGGTGGGGCTACACCTTC.

The chain has TRBV12-3 or TRBV12-4 and TRBJ1-2, with TRBD1 identical over 10 bases. The CDR3 is 14 amino acids. V shed 5 bases and J 4 bases; nucleotides not matched to a gene: 4. CDR3 protein: CASSLGQGTYGYTF. CDR3 nucleotide sequence: TGTGCCAGCAGTCTGGGACAGGGGACCTATGGCTACACCTTC.

The chain is built from TRBV27 and TRBJ2-7; D is perhaps TRBD2 (6 bases). Between the trimmed V and J ends, which lost 1 base and 5 bases, there was a span of 9 bases. The CDR3 covers 13 residues. The germline CDR1 and CDR2 sequences are MNHEY and SMNVEV (reference sequence). The CDR3 loop is CASSLLTSNEQYF. The DNA for the CDR3 is TGTGCCAGCAGTTTATTGACTAGTAACGAGCAGTACTTC.

This chain uses TRBV7-9 with TRBJ2-2, with D unresolved. Germline V gene sequence: CDR1 SEHNR, CDR2 FQNEAQ (reference sequence). The V and J ends lost 8 bases and 1 base respectively, with 20 bases between them. This CDR3 has 17 amino acids. The DNA of the CDR3 is TGTGCCAGCCGCCCCAAGTCGGTTACAAAGAACACCGGGGAGCTGTTTTTT. The encoded protein is CASRPKSVTKNTGELFF.

This clonotype was picked up a small number of times. V usage is TRBV3-1 and J usage is TRBJ1-1; no clear D. From germline, CDR1 is LGHDT and CDR2 YNNKEL (reference sequence). V gave up 3 bases and J gave up 6 bases, with 14 bases separating them. This CDR3 has 14 amino acids. CDR3 nucleotides: TGTGCCAGCAGCCAGGCGAGCCTGAAGCCTGAAGCTTTCTTT. As protein: CASSQASLKPEAFF.

There are a few counts of this clonotype. V usage is TRBV7-9 and J usage is TRBJ2-3; D is perhaps TRBD1 (6 bases). CDR1 and CDR2 from the germline V gene are SEHNR and FQNEAQ (reference sequence). The CDR3 covers 16 residues. Trimming pared 1 base from V and 3 bases from J, leaving 14 bases between. The CDR3 nucleotides are TGTGCCAGCAGCTTAGGCAGGGGCGCCGGTACAGATACGCAGTATTTT. Amino acid sequence: CASSLGRGAGTDTQYF.

This clonotype came up a few times. The chain couples TRBV7-9 to TRBJ2-2; D might be TRBD1 (5 bases). Trimming took 6 bases from V and 3 from J, leaving 14 bases between them. Germline loops: CDR1 SEHNR, CDR2 FQNEAQ (reference sequence). This CDR3 has 15 residues. The CDR3 sequence is CASRGAPRDTGELFF. The CDR3 DNA reads as TGTGCCAGCAGAGGGGCCCCAAGGGACACCGGGGAGCTGTTTTTT.

V usage is TRBV10-3 and J usage is TRBJ2-1, with unresolved D. Trimming cost V 0 bases and J 5 bases, with 11 bases left between them. This CDR3 is 15 amino acids long. Germline V gives CDR1 ENHRY, CDR2 SYGVKD. The CDR3 nucleotides are TGTGCCATCAGTGAGTCAGGGCCATGGGACAATGAGCAGTTCTTC. Protein sequence: CAISESGPWDNEQFF.

This clonotype was seen a few times. The chain has TRBV20-1 and TRBJ2-1; perhaps TRBD2 as D (5 bases). The CDR3 contains 15 residues. V was pared by 3 bases and J by 4 bases, with 16 bases between. CDR1 and CDR2 (germline): DFQATT, SNEGSKA (reference sequence). The CDR3 DNA follows: TGCAGTGCTAGCTCCCTAGCACTAGGGTACAATGAGCAGTTCTTC. Its protein product is CSASSLALGYNEQFF.

This clonotype was counted many times. This chain joins TRBV29-1 and TRBJ2-2, with D perhaps matching TRBD2 (6 bases). This CDR3 contains 14 residues. Looked up from germline, CDR1 is SQVTM and CDR2 is ANQGSEA. The V and J ends lost 5 bases and 2 bases respectively, with 12 bases between them. This chain's CDR3 is CSVQETRNTGELFF. In DNA form, the CDR3 reads TGCAGCGTTCAGGAGACTAGAAACACCGGGGAGCTGTTTTTT.

This clonotype was detected ten times or more. V is TRBV12-3 or TRBV12-4 and J is TRBJ1-4; D may be TRBD1 (5 bases). This CDR3 region has 13 residues. The V gene lost 10 bases and the J gene lost 2 bases, with 11 bases spanning the gap. DNA of the CDR3: TGTGCCACCGGTGGGACGACTAATGAAAAACTGTTTTTT. It codes for CATGGTTNEKLFF.

J is TRBJ2-5 and V is TRBV3-1; possible D gene TRBD2, 5 bases. The CDR3 contains 12 residues. CDR1 is LGHDT, CDR2 YNNKEL, per germline (reference sequence). V shed 0 bases and J shed 7 bases, with 6 bases lying between them. CDR3 in amino acids: CASSQDEGTQYF. The CDR3 DNA sequence: TGTGCCAGCAGCCAAGATGAGGGGACCCAGTACTTC.

At least ten counts were recorded for this clonotype. The rearrangement joins TRBV3-1 to TRBJ1-1; D gene uncertain. The CDR3 loop spans 14 amino acids. Germline V gives CDR1 LGHDT, CDR2 YNNKEL (reference sequence). Trimming removed 9 bases at V and 1 base at J, with 15 bases between. Here the CDR3 DNA reads TGTGCCAGGAAGATGGGCCAGAAGAACACTGAAGCTTTCTTT. It encodes CARKMGQKNTEAFF.

This clonotype has a handful of counts. V is TRBV5-1 and J is TRBJ2-4; 9 nucleotides align to TRBD1. Germline assignment: CDR1 SGHRS and CDR2 YFSETQ. This CDR3 contains 19 residues. Trimming took 4 bases from V and 0 from J; bases not matched to a gene: 14. CDR3 loop: CASSPLGTGITLAKNIQYF. The CDR3, as DNA: TGCGCCAGCAGCCCTCTCGGGACAGGGATAACACTAGCCAAAAACATTCAGTACTTC.

The genes are TRBV7-2 and TRBJ1-6, with D possibly being TRBD1 (6 bases). The CDR3 length is 15 residues. V was pared by 1 base and J by 9 bases, with 13 bases between. CDR1 SGHTA and CDR2 FQGNSA come from the germline V gene. CDR3: CASSLGNRVTSPLHF. The CDR3 region has the DNA TGTGCCAGCAGCTTAGGGAACAGGGTAACTTCACCCCTCCACTTT.

The chain has TRBV6-5 and TRBJ2-5; 9 bases agree with TRBD1. The germline V gene encodes CDR1 MNHEY and CDR2 SVGAGI. J gave up 5 bases and V 10 bases, and 5 bases lay outside the gene matches. The CDR3 runs 12 residues. The CDR3 nucleotides are TGTGCCACCGAAGGACAGGGGGAGACCCAGTACTTC. Translating it yields CATEGQGETQYF.

The chain recombines TRBV5-1 with TRBJ2-7; D might be TRBD1 (6 bases). V was pared by 3 bases and J by 9 bases, with 16 bases between. The CDR3 extends over 13 amino acids. The germline V gene has CDR1 SGHRS and CDR2 YFSETQ. The CDR3 loop is CASSSGPKGGQYF. The DNA of the CDR3 is TGCGCCAGCAGCTCCGGGCCAAAAGGGGGGCAGTACTTC.

J is TRBJ2-7 and V is TRBV4-3; D is perhaps TRBD2 (6 bases). The germline V and J ends were trimmed by 0 bases and 3 bases, with 12 bases remaining between them. Per the germline V gene, CDR1 is LGHNA and CDR2 is YSLEER. The CDR3 runs to 15 residues. The CDR3 region is CASSQDASAVYEQYF. The CDR3 DNA is TGCGCCAGCAGCCAAGATGCTAGCGCGGTCTACGAGCAGTACTTC.

This sequence joins TRBV20-1 and TRBJ2-1, with a weak D call TRBD2 (6 bases). This CDR3 has 14 amino acids. CDR1 and CDR2 from the germline V gene are DFQATT and SNEGSKA (reference sequence). V was pared by 3 bases and J by 2 bases, with 11 bases between. Here the CDR3 DNA reads TGCAGTGCTAGGACTAGGCAGGCCTACAATGAGCAGTTCTTC. Protein: CSARTRQAYNEQFF.